One T cell receptor beta chain is described in this entry. Its recognized antigen is unknown. A read error may account for a junction end that differs from germline. Library preparation was by the immunoSEQ multiplex PCR assay. TCRdb holds this immuneACCESS table with in-frame rearrangements only. Some clones are missing; in checked studies, unresolved V genes explain under half, and the rest has no known cause. Present in this sample are approximately 63,000 clones, 85% to 95% of which were seen just once. The ten biggest clones cover roughly 2.5% of the sample. CDR1 and CDR2 are read off the germline V gene (reference sequence) as LNHNV and YYDKDF. The CDR3 starts with the cysteine, ends with the phenylalanine, and has 13 residues. The DNA shown is the 39-base CDR3, in frame from base 1. These data are taken from a study of T cell changes during pregnancy in multiple sclerosis (dated by TCRdb to between 2018 and 2021). In the study overall: The study examined how the T cell repertoire changed over the course of pregnancy in women with multiple sclerosis.

This clonotype was obtained from a female donor with multiple sclerosis, enrolled in a pregnancy study. Sample: CD8+ T cells from peripheral blood mononuclear cells, taken in the third trimester of pregnancy. The rearrangement joined TRBV15 to TRBJ1-1, and TRBD1 matches 7 of the central bases. The DNA is as follows: TGTGCCACCAGCGGCAGGGGGAACCCTGAAGCTTTCTTT. This translates into CATSGRGNPEAFF. The variable domain in full, with residues beyond the CDR3 obtained from the reference TRBV15 and TRBJ1-1 genes, is DAMVIQNPRYQVTQFGKPVTLSCSQTLNHNVMYWYQQKSSQAPKLLFHYYDKDFNNEADTPDNFQSRRPNTSFCFLDIRSPGLGDTAMYLCATSGRGNPEAFFGQGTRLTVV.